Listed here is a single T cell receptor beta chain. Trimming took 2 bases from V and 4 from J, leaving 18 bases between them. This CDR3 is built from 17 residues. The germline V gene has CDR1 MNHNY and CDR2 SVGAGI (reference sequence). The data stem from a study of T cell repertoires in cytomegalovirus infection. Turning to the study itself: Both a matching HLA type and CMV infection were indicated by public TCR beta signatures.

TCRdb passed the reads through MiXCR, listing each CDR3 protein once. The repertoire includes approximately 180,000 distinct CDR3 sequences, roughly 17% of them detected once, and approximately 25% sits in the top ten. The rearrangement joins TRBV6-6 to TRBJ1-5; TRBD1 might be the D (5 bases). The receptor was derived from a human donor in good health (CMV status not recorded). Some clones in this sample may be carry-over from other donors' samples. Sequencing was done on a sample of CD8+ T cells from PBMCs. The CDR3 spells CASSYVGWQGVNQPQHF. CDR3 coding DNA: TGTGCCAGCAGTTACGTCGGTTGGCAGGGAGTTAATCAGCCCCAGCATTTT.